This T cell receptor beta chain was identified during a study of glioma-infiltrating T cells (dated by TCRdb to about 2016). About the investigation overall: Glioma tissue, non-neoplastic brain tissue and matched peripheral blood mononuclear cells were used as sources from which TCR alpha- and beta-chain repertoires were sequenced. To gauge divergence between tissue and blood T-cell populations, every tissue-infiltrating repertoire was compared against the peripheral blood repertoire from the same patient. Three low-grade glioma patients, 7 or 8 primary glioblastoma patients and three non-glioma patients contributing non-neoplastic brain tissue were included in the paired cohort. General study outcomes and caveats: VJ-independent divergence between tissue and blood was below expectation in non-neoplastic patients but above expectation in all gliomas, especially low-grade gliomas. Group comparisons were based on small numbers of patients: three non-neoplastic, three low-grade glioma and eight glioblastoma patients. Very few CDR3 sequences were found to be shared between tissue and blood, and this scarcity was attributed to high CDR3 diversity and limited sampling.

V loses 5 bases, J loses 5 bases, and the germline ends lie 13 bases apart. CDR3 length: 14 amino acids, cysteine to phenylalanine. Just the 42-base CDR3 DNA is kept, in frame starting at base 1. Based on the germline V gene (reference sequence), the CDR1 and CDR2 sequences are SEHNR and FQNEAQ. Remarks on this clonotype: The specificity of this receptor is unknown. Nothing much larger sits one base from this clone, and base qualities are not available.

TCR alpha and beta CDR3 regions were amplified with the iRepertoire nested amplicon-rescue multiplex PCR (arm-PCR) platform from RNA. For one-step reverse transcription and amplification, about 95-450 ng of tissue mRNA or PBMC total RNA was used as input. Following bead purification, Illumina adapters were added by a secondary multiplex PCR, and the libraries were gel-purified between 200 and 400 bp. Internal 6-nucleotide barcodes were carried by the libraries and were used for demultiplexing. Libraries were sequenced on an Illumina MiSeq with 2x220 or 2x250 nucleotide paired-end reads. Concerning the study's data processing: FLASH 1.2.11 was used to merge paired reads, and BWA-MEM then aligned the reads to the GRCh37 human genome before TRA and TRB reads were extracted. V and J assignment used an IMGT-derived reference of cassette sequences and CDR3 motifs that included pseudogenes. Reads were translated in three frames, and productive CDR3s were defined by a C…FGXG motif without stop codons. Clonotypes were defined as unique combinations of V-J cassette pair and CDR3 amino acid sequence. Reads were filtered by Hamming distance, thresholded by each sample's sequence error rate in mapped regions. TCRdb itself trimmed the public reads at Q25 with fastp, ran MiXCR and retained productive beta chains. Each CDR3 protein gets just one entry, which takes the most common genes and DNA from the rows behind it. The V and J calls here are based on TCRdb, not the publication. This sample comprises 100,000 to 150,000 distinct CDR3 sequences, more than 20% of them detected only once. The ten largest clones capture roughly 15% of the sample.

Input material: glioma tissue, nonneoplastic brain tissue, or PBMCs (not recorded which). The chain joins TRBV7-9 to TRBJ2-1; the D gene is possibly TRBD2, with 5 bases matching. The receptor comes from a human donor with low-grade glioma or glioblastoma, undergoing nonglioma brain surgery, or in good health (not recorded which). At the DNA level, the sequence is TGTGCCAGCAGCGACTATATCGGAAACAATGAGCAGTTCTTC. It encodes CASSDYIGNNEQFF.